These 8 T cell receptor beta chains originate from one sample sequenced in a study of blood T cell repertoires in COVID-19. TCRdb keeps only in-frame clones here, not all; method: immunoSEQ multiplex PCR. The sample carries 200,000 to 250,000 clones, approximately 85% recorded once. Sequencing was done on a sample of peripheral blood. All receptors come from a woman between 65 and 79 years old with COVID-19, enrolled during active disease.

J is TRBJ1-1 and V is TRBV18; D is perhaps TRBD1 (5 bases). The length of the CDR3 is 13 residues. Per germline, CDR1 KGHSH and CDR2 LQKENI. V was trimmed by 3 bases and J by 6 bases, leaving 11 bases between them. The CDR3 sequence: CASSPGGLAEAFF. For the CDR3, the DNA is TGTGCCAGCTCACCGGGGGGGTTGGCTGAAGCTTTCTTT.

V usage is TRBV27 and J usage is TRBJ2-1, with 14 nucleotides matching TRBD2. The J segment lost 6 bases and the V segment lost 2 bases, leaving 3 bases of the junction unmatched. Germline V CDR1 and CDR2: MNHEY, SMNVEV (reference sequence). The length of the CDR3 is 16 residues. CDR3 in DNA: TGTGCCAGCAGTTTACCGGGACTAGCGGGAGCCAATGAGCAGTTCTTC. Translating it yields CASSLPGLAGANEQFF.

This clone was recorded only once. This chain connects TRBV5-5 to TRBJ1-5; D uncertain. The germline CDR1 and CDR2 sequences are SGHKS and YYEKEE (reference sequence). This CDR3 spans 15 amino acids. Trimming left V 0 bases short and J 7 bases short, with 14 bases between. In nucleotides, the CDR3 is TGTGCCAGCAGCTTGGGAGACATCTCTCCCCAGCCCCAGCATTTT. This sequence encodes CASSLGDISPQPQHF.

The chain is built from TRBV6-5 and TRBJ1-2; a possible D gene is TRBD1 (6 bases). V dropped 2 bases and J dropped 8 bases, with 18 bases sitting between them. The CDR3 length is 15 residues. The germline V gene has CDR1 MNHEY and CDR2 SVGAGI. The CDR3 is CASSYRTVGSWGYTF. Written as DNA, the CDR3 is TGTGCCAGCAGTTACCGGACAGTGGGGTCCTGGGGCTACACCTTC.

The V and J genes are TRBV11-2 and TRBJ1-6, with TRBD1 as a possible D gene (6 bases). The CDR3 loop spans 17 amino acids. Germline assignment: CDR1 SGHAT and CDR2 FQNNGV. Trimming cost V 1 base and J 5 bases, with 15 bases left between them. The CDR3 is CASSLAWGPTDNSPLHF. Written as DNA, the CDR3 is TGTGCCAGCAGCTTAGCCTGGGGGCCCACGGATAATTCACCCCTCCACTTT.

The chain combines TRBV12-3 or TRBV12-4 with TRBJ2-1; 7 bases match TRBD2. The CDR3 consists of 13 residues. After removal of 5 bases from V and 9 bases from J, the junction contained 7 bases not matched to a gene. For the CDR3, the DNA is TGTGCCAGCAGTGCTCAGGGAGGGAGTGAGCAGTTCTTC. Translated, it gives CASSAQGGSEQFF.

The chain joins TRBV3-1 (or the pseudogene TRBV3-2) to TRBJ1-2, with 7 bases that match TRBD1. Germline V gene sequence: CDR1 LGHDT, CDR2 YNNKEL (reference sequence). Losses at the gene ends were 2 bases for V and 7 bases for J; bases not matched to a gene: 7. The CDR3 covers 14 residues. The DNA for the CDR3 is TGTGCCAGCAGCCAACTGGACAGGCCGACTGGCTACACCTTC. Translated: CASSQLDRPTGYTF.

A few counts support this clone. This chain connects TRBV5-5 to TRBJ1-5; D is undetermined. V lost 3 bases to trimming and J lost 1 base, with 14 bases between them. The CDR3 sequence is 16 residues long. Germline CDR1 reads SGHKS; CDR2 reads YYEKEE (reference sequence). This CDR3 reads CASSYEGGMSNQPQHF. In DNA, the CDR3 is TGTGCCAGCAGCTACGAGGGAGGAATGAGCAATCAGCCCCAGCATTTT.